These T cell receptor beta chains were read from a single sample in a study of T cell changes during pregnancy in multiple sclerosis. Assay: immunoSEQ multiplex PCR; the TCRdb copy retains only in-frame clones and omits some. This sample has about 42,000 clones, with less than 90% found just once. This specimen consisted of CD4+ T cells from peripheral blood mononuclear cells, obtained before pregnancy. The receptors originated from a female donor with multiple sclerosis, enrolled in a pregnancy study. CDR3s include the opening cysteine and the closing phenylalanine or tryptophan. Each record gives: D gene, V gene, clone size, J gene, CDR3 protein, CDR3 DNA. A D gene is named only where the DNA matches it firmly. Size values are once, few and many counts, or a class for expanded clones, and some rows have none.

>TRBD2|TRBV30|.|TRBJ2-1
CAWGGSGGSYNEQFF
TGTGCCTGGGGGGGGTCGGGAGGCTCCTACAATGAGCAGTTCTTC
>.|TRBV6-1|.|TRBJ2-7
CASSEVGTYEQYF
TGTGCCAGCAGTGAAGTGGGCACCTACGAGCAGTACTTC
>TRBD1|TRBV12-5|.|TRBJ1-2
CASGRPDRGWAGGYTF
TGTGCTAGTGGGAGACCAGACAGGGGCTGGGCGGGAGGCTACACCTTC
>.|TRBV19|.|TRBJ1-1
CASSTEAGSKAFF
TGTGCCAGTAGTACCGAAGCAGGGTCTAAAGCTTTCTTT
>.|TRBV13|once|TRBJ2-7
CASSLQGGGEQYF
TGTGCCAGCAGCTTACAGGGAGGGGGGGAGCAGTACTTC
>.|TRBV28|.|TRBJ2-7
CASSLPGLLSSSYEQYF
TGTGCCAGCAGTTTGCCCGGACTACTCTCAAGCTCCTACGAGCAGTACTTC
>.|TRBV19|.|TRBJ1-3
CASSIDGQQSASGNTIYF
TGTGCCAGTAGTATAGATGGACAGCAATCAGCTTCAGGGAACACCATATATTTT
>TRBD1|TRBV5-1|.|TRBJ1-6
CASSERTGVLRRRKSPLHF
TGCGCCAGCAGCGAGAGGACAGGGGTTTTAAGACGGAGGAAATCACCCCTCCACTTT
>.|TRBV5-1|.|TRBJ2-1
CASSLADSNEQFF
TGCGCCAGCAGCTTGGCCGACAGCAATGAGCAGTTCTTC
>TRBD2|TRBV7-7|.|TRBJ2-1
CASSFGSGDNEQFF
TGTGCCAGCAGCTTCGGTAGCGGGGACAATGAGCAGTTCTTC
>.|TRBV6-4|.|TRBJ2-2
CASSDSQFGGELFF
TGTGCCAGCAGTGACTCTCAATTCGGCGGGGAGCTGTTTTTT
>TRBD1|TRBV6-5|few|TRBJ1-2
CASSSQTFTGGHGYTF
TGTGCCAGCAGTTCGCAAACCTTCACAGGGGGCCATGGCTACACCTTC
>TRBD1|TRBV11-2|.|TRBJ1-5
CASSSYRGDQPQHF
TGTGCCAGCAGCTCATACAGGGGGGATCAGCCCCAGCATTTT
>.|TRBV6-5|.|TRBJ1-5
CASSRSSGVGQPQHF
TGTGCCAGCAGCCGCTCGTCGGGGGTGGGCCAGCCCCAGCATTTT
>TRBD2|TRBV27|.|TRBJ2-4
CASSLAGENIQYF
TGTGCCAGCAGTCTAGCGGGTGAAAACATTCAGTACTTC
>TRBD2|TRBV5-4|.|TRBJ2-3
CASSPLGEGADTQYF
TGTGCCAGCAGCCCGCTGGGGGAGGGAGCAGATACGCAGTATTTT
>TRBD1|TRBV7-2|.|TRBJ1-2
CASSLGGTANYGYTF
TGTGCCAGCAGCTTAGGGGGGACAGCTAACTATGGCTACACCTTC
>.|TRBV4-2|.|TRBJ2-3
CASSQGGFTDTQYF
TGTGCCAGCAGCCAGGGGGGATTCACAGATACGCAGTATTTT
>.|TRBV11-2|few|TRBJ2-2
CASSLGPSTLGTGELFF
TGTGCCAGCAGCTTAGGGCCGTCTACCCTAGGCACCGGGGAGCTGTTTTTT
>TRBD2|TRBV27|.|TRBJ2-2
CASSMGRVAGELFF
TGTGCCAGCAGTATGGGGAGGGTGGCCGGGGAGCTGTTTTTT
>TRBD2|TRBV5-1|.|TRBJ2-1
CASSREGLAGVVGEQFF
TGCGCCAGCAGCCGGGAAGGACTAGCGGGAGTCGTGGGTGAGCAGTTCTTC
>TRBD2|TRBV9|.|TRBJ2-2
CASSGSGLRITGELFF
TGTGCCAGCAGCGGATCGGGACTAAGAATCACCGGGGAGCTGTTTTTT
>.|TRBV6-5|.|TRBJ1-1
CASSTESTGHTEAFF
TGTGCCAGCAGTACTGAGTCCACAGGGCACACTGAAGCTTTCTTT
>.|TRBV7-9|few|TRBJ2-3
CASSLVGSTDTQYF
TGTGCCAGCAGCTTAGTCGGGAGCACAGATACGCAGTATTTT
>.|TRBV19|.|TRBJ1-2
CASSIGGSSDGYTF
TGTGCCAGTAGTATTGGGGGCTCTTCCGATGGCTACACCTTC
>.|TRBV18|.|TRBJ1-2
CASSRGVDGYTF
TGTGCCAGCTCCCGGGGGGTAGATGGCTACACCTTC
>.|TRBV30|.|TRBJ2-7
CAWKRADSLFLYEQYF
TGTGCCTGGAAGAGAGCGGACAGTTTATTCCTCTACGAGCAGTACTTC
>.|TRBV19|.|TRBJ1-3
CASNIGRGGNTIYF
TGTGCCAGTAATATTGGCAGGGGAGGAAACACCATATATTTT
>TRBD2|TRBV19|.|TRBJ2-7
CASSTGTSGSFYEQYF
TGTGCCAGTAGTACCGGGACTAGCGGGAGTTTCTACGAGCAGTACTTC
>TRBD1|TRBV5-1|.|TRBJ2-2
CASTEQGTGELFF
TGCGCCAGCACGGAACAGGGGACCGGGGAGCTGTTTTTT
>.|TRBV6-4|.|TRBJ1-4
CASSEKGLEGAREKLFF
TGTGCCAGCAGTGAAAAGGGGTTGGAAGGAGCTCGTGAAAAACTGTTTTTT
>TRBD1|TRBV11-1|.|TRBJ1-1
CASSPQGRKNTEAFF
TGTGCCAGCAGCCCACAGGGGCGTAAGAACACTGAAGCTTTCTTT
>TRBD2|TRBV12-5|.|TRBJ2-1
CASGQTAGTSGYNEQFF
TGTGCTAGTGGCCAAACCGCCGGGACTAGCGGTTACAATGAGCAGTTCTTC
>TRBD2|TRBV4-2|once|TRBJ2-5
CASSRNAGGKKETQYF
TGTGCCAGCAGCCGGAACGCGGGGGGGAAAAAAGAGACCCAGTACTTC
>TRBD2|TRBV5-1|.|TRBJ2-3
CASSFVLAGDESDTQYF
TGCGCCAGCAGCTTTGTCCTAGCGGGAGACGAATCAGATACGCAGTATTTT
>TRBD1|TRBV5-1|.|TRBJ2-2
CASSLEQGATGELFF
TGCGCCAGCAGCTTGGAGCAGGGGGCCACCGGGGAGCTGTTTTTT
>.|TRBV5-1|once|TRBJ1-2
CASSLGGGTENGYTF
TGCGCCAGCAGCTTGGGTGGCGGTACGGAAAATGGCTACACCTTC
>TRBD2|TRBV19|.|TRBJ2-3
CASSGREGSTDTQYF
TGTGCCAGTAGTGGTCGGGAGGGTAGCACAGATACGCAGTATTTT
>.|TRBV4-1|once|TRBJ2-5
CASSQDGQGYQETQYF
TGCGCCAGCAGCCAAGATGGTCAGGGGTACCAAGAGACCCAGTACTTC
>.|TRBV28|.|TRBJ2-3
CASSATPYTQYF
TGTGCCAGCAGTGCGACACCCTATACGCAGTATTTT
>.|TRBV6-1|.|TRBJ1-5
CASSEILRRAGSNQPQHF
TGTGCCAGCAGTGAAATCCTGCGCAGGGCCGGAAGCAATCAGCCCCAGCATTTT
>.|TRBV7-2|few|TRBJ1-2
CASSPDSNYGYTF
TGTGCCAGCAGCCCGGACAGCAACTATGGCTACACCTTC
>TRBD2|TRBV9|.|TRBJ2-5
CASSVSSWEGIQETQYF
TGTGCCAGCAGCGTATCGTCTTGGGAGGGCATCCAAGAGACCCAGTACTTC
>TRBD2|TRBV5-6|once|TRBJ2-1
CASSFRGLEYNEQFF
TGTGCCAGCAGCTTTCGGGGACTAGAGTACAATGAGCAGTTCTTC
>TRBD2|TRBV2|.|TRBJ2-1
CASSGTSGPSYNEQFF
TGTGCCAGCAGTGGGACTAGCGGCCCCTCCTACAATGAGCAGTTCTTC
>TRBD1|TRBV6-4|.|TRBJ2-7
CASSPDRDSYEQYF
TGTGCCAGCAGCCCCGACAGGGACTCCTACGAGCAGTACTTC
>TRBD1|TRBV7-2|.|TRBJ1-6
CASSLASGQGSPLHF
TGTGCCAGCAGCTTAGCTAGCGGACAGGGGTCACCCCTCCACTTT
>TRBD1|TRBV6-1|.|TRBJ1-6
CAITPGQGNSPLHF
TGTGCCATTACTCCGGGACAGGGTAATTCACCCCTCCACTTT